This paragraph reports one TCR beta chain. The target antigen is unknown. Sequenced by immunoSEQ multiplex PCR; TCRdb stores in-frame clones only, minus some. In the table there are more than 50,000 clones, around 87% of which are singletons. The data were taken from a study of PD-1 blockade in classical Hodgkin lymphoma. Study-level findings and limits: Reasons behind the repertoire differences stay unclear, perhaps disease activity or earlier therapy.

Deletions cut 5 bases from V and 4 bases from J, with 11 bases between. The germline gives CDR1 SEHNR, CDR2 FQNEAQ (reference sequence). This CDR3 spans 13 amino acids. Brentuximab vedotin exposure varied, and every patient relapsed after autologous stem cell transplantation. This rearrangement joins TRBV7-9 to TRBJ2-5, with D tentatively TRBD1 (5 bases). Sample: peripheral blood mononuclear cells (PBMCs), taken at baseline. This receptor was obtained from a human donor with classical Hodgkin lymphoma. This CDR3 is CASSPGHLETQYF. In nucleotides, the CDR3 is TGTGCCAGCAGCCCTGGACACTTAGAGACCCAGTACTTC.